This entry lists 29 T cell receptor beta chains sequenced from one sample in a study of blood T cell repertoires in COVID-19. Assay used: immunoSEQ multiplex PCR; TCRdb lists only in-frame clones, some missing. The sample shows roughly 150,000 clones, roughly 80% of them seen only once. The sample comprised peripheral blood. These receptors originate from an elderly woman with acute or convalescent COVID-19.

V usage is TRBV3-1 (or the pseudogene TRBV3-2) and J usage is TRBJ1-1; D unclear. Germline loops: CDR1 LGHDT, CDR2 YNNKEL (reference sequence). V was shortened by 4 bases and J by 3 bases, with 12 bases between the two germline ends. The CDR3 is made up of 14 amino acids. The CDR3 region is CASSPTGGHTEAFF. The CDR3 region has the DNA TGTGCCAGCAGCCCGACCGGAGGGCACACTGAAGCTTTCTTT.

CDR3 amino acids: CATSGTSVGNEQFF. As DNA, the CDR3 is TGCGCCACCTCCGGGACTAGCGTAGGCAATGAGCAGTTCTTC. V usage is TRBV10-1 and J usage is TRBJ2-1; 10 bases match TRBD2. Germline V gene sequence: CDR1 WNHNN, CDR2 SYGVQD (reference sequence). The CDR3 extends over 14 amino acids. J lost 6 bases, V lost 10 bases, and 9 bases had no gene match.

The rearrangement joins TRBV24-1 to TRBJ2-3, with 9 bases lining up with TRBD2. V lost 9 bases and J lost 2; bases outside the gene matches: 8. Germline loops: CDR1 KGHDR, CDR2 SFDVKD. The CDR3 covers 15 residues. The CDR3 loop is CATAVAGGNTDTQYF. As DNA, the CDR3 is TGTGCCACCGCAGTGGCGGGGGGGAACACAGATACGCAGTATTTT.

The V and J genes are TRBV6-5 and TRBJ2-2, with D maybe TRBD2 (5 bases). CDR1 is MNHEY and CDR2 is SVGAGI in the germline V gene. V shed 8 bases and J shed 3 bases, with 10 bases lying between them. The CDR3 is 13 amino acids. In DNA form, the CDR3 reads TGTGCCAGCCGGGAAAGGGACACCGGGGAGCTGTTTTTT. As protein: CASRERDTGELFF.

The rearrangement joins TRBV18 to TRBJ2-2; 7 nucleotides agree with TRBD2. Per germline, CDR1 KGHSH and CDR2 LQKENI. This CDR3 is built from 17 residues. V shed 6 bases, J shed 0 bases, and the junction held 10 bases outside the gene matches. The CDR3 loop reads CASSLSVGGTNTGELFF. CDR3 sequence (DNA): TGTGCCAGCTCGCTAAGTGTCGGGGGGACGAACACCGGGGAGCTGTTTTTT. The full variable domain, in which reference TRBV18 and TRBJ2-2 provide the parts outside the CDR3, is NAGVMQNPRHLVRRRGQEARLRCSPMKGHSHVYWYRQLPEEGLKFMVYLQKENIIDESGMPKERFSAEFPKEGPSILRIQQVVRGDSAAYFCASSLSVGGTNTGELFFGEGSRLTVL.

The V and J genes are TRBV9 and TRBJ1-6, with D maybe TRBD1 (5 bases). The CDR3 consists of 12 residues. V was shortened by 5 bases and J by 8 bases, with 8 bases between the two germline ends. CDR1 is SGDLS, CDR2 YYNGEE, per germline. CDR3 bases: TGTGCCAGCAGTGTCAGGGATTCACCCCTCCACTTT. Protein product: CASSVRDSPLHF.

This clone has a single count. The V call is TRBV28, the J call TRBJ1-6; 8 bases align to TRBD1. Trimming took 0 bases from V and 5 from J; bases not matched to a gene: 6. The CDR3 is 17 amino acids. CDR1 and CDR2 (germline): MDHEN, SYDVKM. The CDR3 region is CASSLWVGTGNNSPLHF. The CDR3 DNA reads as TGTGCCAGCAGTTTATGGGTGGGGACAGGCAATAATTCACCCCTCCACTTT.

This clone was observed once. The chain links TRBV6-1 to TRBJ1-1, with D unresolved. CDR1 is MNHNS, CDR2 SASEGT, per germline. Deletions cut 1 base from V and 6 bases from J, with 12 bases between. The CDR3 consists of 14 residues. Here the CDR3 DNA reads TGTGCCAGCAGTGAAGACGCCCTGCGCTCTGAAGCTTTCTTT. This translates into CASSEDALRSEAFF.

This chain links TRBV2 with TRBJ2-2; the D is unclear. V lost 3 bases to trimming and J lost 5 bases, with 4 bases between them. The germline V gene has CDR1 SNHLY and CDR2 FYNNEI. The length of the CDR3 is 12 residues. The CDR3 region has the DNA TGTGCCAGCAGTGATGAGACCGGGGAGCTGTTTTTT. Its translation is CASSDETGELFF.

The V gene is TRBV7-9, the J gene TRBJ1-1, with D hard to call. This CDR3 is 14 amino acids long. Per the germline V gene, CDR1 is SEHNR and CDR2 is FQNEAQ (reference sequence). V shed 2 bases and J shed 4 bases, with 11 bases lying between them. This chain's CDR3 is CASSLRQTGTEAFF. The CDR3 DNA follows: TGTGCCAGCAGCTTACGGCAGACGGGCACTGAAGCTTTCTTT.

The DNA for the CDR3 is TGCAGCACCCGACAGGGAACCACTGAAGCTTTCTTT. This gives the protein CSTRQGTTEAFF. The V call is TRBV29-1, the J call TRBJ1-1; 7 positions match TRBD1. The CDR3 runs 12 residues. Germline V gene data show CDR1 as SQVTM and CDR2 as ANQGSEA. J lost 4 bases, V lost 8 bases, and 7 bases had no gene match.

CDR3 loop: CASSPQVDGDYGYTF. The CDR3 DNA sequence: TGCGCCAGCAGCCCGCAAGTCGACGGAGACTATGGCTACACCTTC. The chain combines TRBV5-1 with TRBJ1-2; no definite D call. Germline V gives CDR1 SGHRS, CDR2 YFSETQ. This CDR3 is built from 15 residues. The ends were cut back, 4 bases at V and 3 bases at J, with 16 bases in the middle.

This clone was seen just once. The chain is built from TRBV5-1 and TRBJ1-1; D is unclear. From germline, CDR1 is SGHRS and CDR2 YFSETQ. The V end was cut by 2 bases, the J end by 4 bases, with 12 bases between. The CDR3 has 14 amino acids. For the CDR3, the DNA is TGCGCCAGCAGCTTAACCGGGTGGAGCACTGAAGCTTTCTTT. Translating it yields CASSLTGWSTEAFF.

This chain connects TRBV5-6 to TRBJ2-1, with TRBD2 matching over 13 bases. Trimming took 0 bases from V and 6 from J; bases not matched to a gene: 12. This CDR3 is built from 19 residues. The germline CDR1 and CDR2 sequences are SGHDT and YYEEEE. CDR3 amino acids: CASSLVWTSGGRKGNEQFF. Written as DNA, the CDR3 is TGTGCCAGCAGCTTGGTGTGGACTAGCGGGGGCCGTAAGGGCAATGAGCAGTTCTTC.

The chain joins TRBV5-1 to TRBJ1-2, with D possibly being TRBD1 (6 bases). V lost 3 bases to trimming and J lost 7 bases, with 16 bases between them. Germline CDR1 SGHRS, CDR2 YFSETQ. The CDR3 has 14 amino acids. CDR3 in amino acids: CASSSGTPVVGYTF. CDR3 DNA: TGCGCCAGCAGCTCCGGGACACCGGTGGTTGGCTACACCTTC.

This chain uses TRBV7-2 with TRBJ2-4; 10 nucleotides match TRBD1. Trimming cost V 3 bases and J 7 bases; bases outside gene matches: 3. This CDR3 is built from 14 residues. Germline CDR1 SGHTA, CDR2 FQGNSA. The CDR3 DNA is TGTGCCAGCAGCTTTGGGACAGGGGTGAACATTCAGTACTTC. Translation: CASSFGTGVNIQYF.

The chain carries TRBV10-3 and TRBJ1-1; 12 bases line up with TRBD1. V lost 6 bases to trimming and J lost 0 bases; unmatched junction nucleotides: 8. The CDR3 totals 17 residues. Germline V gene data show CDR1 as ENHRY and CDR2 as SYGVKD. CDR3 DNA sequence: TGTGCCATCAGCCCGGGACAGGGGGCAGGGGTGAACACTGAAGCTTTCTTT. The encoded protein is CAISPGQGAGVNTEAFF.

V gene TRBV29-1 combines with J gene TRBJ2-5; 9 bases are shared with TRBD1. J was trimmed by 5 bases and V by 5 bases; bases with no gene match: 12. CDR1 and CDR2 (germline): SQVTM, ANQGSEA. The CDR3 has 15 residues. The CDR3 sequence is CSVSDLQGARETQYF. In nucleotides, the CDR3 is TGCAGCGTTTCTGACCTACAGGGGGCTCGGGAGACCCAGTACTTC.

The chain combines TRBV2 with TRBJ1-4, with TRBD1 matching over 7 bases. CDR3 length: 15 residues. Trimming at V came to 6 bases and at J to 5 bases, leaving 9 bases not matched to a gene. Germline CDR1 reads SNHLY; CDR2 reads FYNNEI. CDR3 sequence: CASSDSGTENEKLFF. The CDR3 DNA sequence: TGTGCCAGCAGCGACTCCGGGACAGAGAATGAAAAACTGTTTTTT.

This chain connects TRBV6-5 to TRBJ1-4; 7 bases agree with TRBD1. Looked up from germline, CDR1 is MNHEY and CDR2 is SVGAGI. The CDR3 loop spans 15 amino acids. The ends lost 6 bases at V and 6 bases at J; junction bases unmatched: 10. The CDR3 is CASSGGKGGYEKLFF. CDR3 DNA: TGTGCCAGCAGCGGGGGTAAAGGGGGCTATGAAAAACTGTTTTTT.

This rearrangement joins TRBV19 to TRBJ1-2, with D tentatively TRBD1 (5 bases). The CDR3 sequence is 14 residues long. The V end was cut by 8 bases, the J end by 0 bases, with 13 bases between. Germline CDR1 and CDR2: LNHDA and SQIVND (reference sequence). In DNA, the CDR3 is TGTGCCAGTCGCCGCGTGGGGCCTAACTATGGCTACACCTTC. This codes for CASRRVGPNYGYTF. The whole variable domain, filled in from reference TRBV19 and TRBJ1-2, reads DGGITQSPKYLFRKEGQNVTLSCEQNLNHDAMYWYRQDPGQGLRLIYYSQIVNDFQKGDIAEGYSVSREKKESFPLTVTSAQKNPTAFYLCASRRVGPNYGYTFGSGTRLTVV.

This chain uses TRBV6-5 with TRBJ2-3, with 7 positions matching TRBD2. Germline-derived CDR1 and CDR2 are MNHEY and SVGAGI. J lost 4 bases, V lost 11 bases, and 15 bases had no gene match. The CDR3 contains 15 residues. The CDR3, as DNA: TGTGCCGCAACCTTATGGGCGGGAGCCTCAGATACGCAGTATTTT. Its translation: CAATLWAGASDTQYF.

The genes are TRBV5-1 and TRBJ1-6; no definite D call. The CDR3 is 14 amino acids. Trimming removed 0 bases at V and 5 bases at J, with 6 bases between. Per germline, CDR1 SGHRS and CDR2 YFSETQ. CDR3 coding DNA: TGCGCCAGCAGCTTGGTGCCGGATAATTCACCCCTCCACTTT. Protein sequence: CASSLVPDNSPLHF.

The chain joins TRBV30 to TRBJ2-3, with 9 nucleotides matching TRBD2. V dropped 0 bases and J dropped 3; count of bases not matched to a gene: 4. CDR1 and CDR2 from the germline V gene are GTSNPN and SVGIG (reference sequence). The CDR3 loop spans 15 amino acids. The CDR3 DNA sequence: TGTGCCTGGAGTGTCCTGACTAGCGGAACAGATACGCAGTATTTT. Translated: CAWSVLTSGTDTQYF.

In this sample, this clone turned up a few times. The chain employs TRBV29-1 and TRBJ1-1; TRBD1 is a possible D gene (6 bases). The CDR3 consists of 13 residues. CDR1 is SQVTM and CDR2 is ANQGSEA in the germline V gene. V lost 4 bases and J lost 4, with 13 bases in between. Here the CDR3 reads CSVGKGGATEAFF. The CDR3 DNA reads TGCAGCGTTGGGAAAGGGGGGGCCACTGAAGCTTTCTTT.

This rearrangement joins TRBV10-3 to TRBJ1-1, with D possibly TRBD1 on 5 matching bases. Trimming cost V 0 bases and J 1 base, with 6 bases left between them. The CDR3 runs to 14 residues. The germline CDR1 and CDR2 sequences are ENHRY and SYGVKD. The CDR3 sequence is CAISESTANTEAFF. As DNA, the CDR3 is TGTGCCATCAGTGAGTCGACAGCGAACACTGAAGCTTTCTTT.

The rearrangement joins TRBV18 to TRBJ2-3, with 7 bases that match TRBD1. The CDR3 covers 16 residues. CDR1 and CDR2 from the germline V gene are KGHSH and LQKENI. Unmatched junction bases numbered 9, after V lost 2 bases and J lost 4 bases. The CDR3 is CASSPLQGFGSDTQYF. Written as DNA, the CDR3 is TGTGCCAGCTCACCATTACAGGGGTTCGGCTCAGATACGCAGTATTTT.

The V gene is TRBV2, the J gene TRBJ2-2; D may be TRBD2 (5 bases). CDR3 length equals 13 residues. The V gene's germline CDR1 is SNHLY and CDR2 FYNNEI. The CDR3 DNA reads TGTGCGACCACCCGGGGAAACACCGGGGAGCTGTTTTTT. It codes for CATTRGNTGELFF.

The chain recombines TRBV7-2 with TRBJ2-3, with 9 bases aligning to TRBD2. This CDR3 spans 15 amino acids. Per the germline V gene, CDR1 is SGHTA and CDR2 is FQGNSA. The junction had 4 bases not matched to a gene; V was cut back by 2 bases and J by 4 bases. The CDR3 DNA reads as TGTGCCAGCAGCTTAAATAGCGGGGGTTCAGATACGCAGTATTTT. Protein product: CASSLNSGGSDTQYF.